This TCR beta chain was captured in a study of CD8 T cells in ankylosing spondylitis. The CDR3 runs 14 residues. V was shortened by 3 bases and J by 0 bases, with 12 bases between the two germline ends. Germline V gives CDR1 GTSNPN, CDR2 SVGIG (reference sequence). This clonotype was found once. MiXCR was run by TCRdb on the 5' RACE reads, yielding one entry per CDR3 protein. The sample consists of under 250,000 distinct CDR3 sequences, over 9.5% of them appearing once. This clonotype was sampled from a male donor with ankylosing spondylitis or in good health (not recorded which). The chain recombines TRBV30 with TRBJ2-7; a weak D match, TRBD2 (5 bases). Sequenced material: blood, either unsorted or a sorted T cell fraction (not recorded which). CDR3 coding DNA: TGTGCCTGGAGGCGGAGGCTCCTCTCCTACGAGCAGTACTTC. Residues: CAWRRRLLSYEQYF.